The next 29 T cell receptor beta chains were all read from a single sample in a study of identical twins listed by TCRdb under 2016. The library came from 5' RACE. Sequencing took place on an Illumina HiSeq 2000. TCRdb trimmed the raw reads at Q25, called clones with MiXCR and kept productive beta chains. CDR3 protein duplicates are merged, each entry listing the most common genes and DNA. This sample comprises about 240,000 distinct CDR3 sequences, about 13% of them detected only once. 4% to 5% of the sample is taken by the ten largest. This sample also belongs to another study, concerning yellow fever vaccine responses in identical twins.

The sequenced material came from memory (CD45RO+) T cells sorted from blood. The sample's cell subset or site, from its label and the paper: CD45RO+ enriched T cells. These receptors were obtained from a woman aged 18-30 years in good health.

The V and J genes are TRBV20-1 and TRBJ2-7; 11 positions match TRBD2. The CDR3 extends over 20 amino acids. The V segment lost 5 bases and the J segment 5 bases; nucleotides outside the gene matches: 26. Germline CDR1 and CDR2: DFQATT and SNEGSKA (reference sequence). In nucleotides, the CDR3 is TGCAGTGCTCGGCTTAGCGGGAGGGCCTCTCGTCCCTTCAGTCAGCACGAGCAGTACTTC. The encoded protein is CSARLSGRASRPFSQHEQYF.

The V and J genes are TRBV28 and TRBJ2-7; D could derive from TRBD1 or TRBD2 (6 bases each). The V end was cut by 1 base, the J end by 0 bases, with 16 bases between. The CDR3 is 17 amino acids. Germline CDR1 is MDHEN and CDR2 is SYDVKM. As DNA, the CDR3 is TGTGCCAGCAGTTTATTTAAGGGGGACTCGAGCTCCTACGAGCAGTACTTC. This gives the protein CASSLFKGDSSSYEQYF.

This clonotype was recorded once. The CDR3 nucleotides are TGTGCCAGCAGCTTAGGACTAGCGGGGGGGCTGAATGAGCAGTTCTTC. As protein: CASSLGLAGGLNEQFF. The V and J genes are TRBV7-6 and TRBJ2-1; 14 positions match TRBD2. This CDR3 is 16 amino acids long. Germline CDR1 and CDR2: SGHVS and FNYEAQ. V gave up 1 base and J gave up 7 bases; unmatched junction bases: 3.

In this sample, this clonotype turned up a few times. The genes are TRBV4-3 and TRBJ2-3; D is undetermined. The length of the CDR3 is 14 residues. In germline, CDR1 is LGHNA, CDR2 YSLEER. V lost 1 base to trimming and J lost 1 base, with 6 bases between them. The CDR3 sequence: CASSQVSRTDTQYF. CDR3 DNA sequence: TGCGCCAGCAGCCAAGTATCACGCACAGATACGCAGTATTTT.

This clonotype was counted many times. The chain links TRBV9 to TRBJ2-1; 7 bases line up with TRBD1. This CDR3 is 16 amino acids long. V lost 1 base, J lost 0 bases, and 4 bases stayed unmatched. The germline gives CDR1 SGDLS, CDR2 YYNGEE. CDR3: CASSVSGGGSYNEQFF. The CDR3 nucleotides are TGTGCCAGCAGCGTATCAGGGGGTGGCTCCTACAATGAGCAGTTCTTC. The entire variable domain, with the rest obtained from reference TRBV9 and TRBJ2-1, is as follows: DSGVTQTPKHLITATGQRVTLRCSPRSGDLSVYWYQQSLDQGLQFLIQYYNGEERAKGNILERFSAQQFPDLHSELNLSSLELGDSALYFCASSVSGGGSYNEQFFGPGTRLTVL.

The CDR3 protein is CASTPGRGPGEQFF. DNA for the CDR3: TGTGCCAGCACCCCTGGGCGGGGGCCGGGGGAGCAGTTCTTC. The gene calls are TRBV12-3 or TRBV12-4 and TRBJ2-1, with D perhaps matching TRBD2 (7 bases). The CDR3 sequence is 14 residues long. Trimming stripped 7 bases from V and 10 bases from J, with 20 bases between.

This clonotype was counted ten times or more. The genes are TRBV9 and TRBJ2-3; tentatively, D is TRBD2 (6 bases). This CDR3 spans 19 amino acids. Germline V gene lookup returns CDR1 SGDLS and CDR2 YYNGEE. Trimming left V 0 bases short and J 0 bases short, with 20 bases between. DNA of the CDR3: TGTGCCAGCAGCGTAGAGGCGGGACCGCGCCAGTCGAGCACAGATACGCAGTATTTT. Amino acid sequence: CASSVEAGPRQSSTDTQYF.

This clonotype came up many times. The chain carries TRBV25-1 and TRBJ2-1; TRBD2 agrees at 11 bases. The CDR3 consists of 17 residues. V was clipped by 5 bases and J by 7 bases; unmatched bases: 13. Germline CDR1 MGHDK, CDR2 SYGVNS. The CDR3 DNA reads as TGTGCCAGCAGTCTCCCCCGACTAGCGGGATTTGGTAATGAGCAGTTCTTC. It codes for CASSLPRLAGFGNEQFF.

This clonotype was picked up a small number of times. The chain employs TRBV3-1 and TRBJ1-2; no clear D. The CDR3 loop spans 14 amino acids. The V and J ends lost 2 bases and 2 bases respectively, with 9 bases between them. The germline V gene encodes CDR1 LGHDT and CDR2 YNNKEL (reference sequence). The CDR3 region is CASSQRLANYGYTF. In nucleotides, the CDR3 is TGTGCCAGCAGCCAACGCTTAGCGAACTATGGCTACACCTTC.

The genes are TRBV20-1 and TRBJ2-1; 8 bases align to TRBD2. CDR1 and CDR2 (germline): DFQATT, SNEGSKA (reference sequence). Losses at the gene ends were 0 bases for V and 2 bases for J; bases not matched to a gene: 9. The CDR3 covers 17 residues. CDR3 loop: CSARDQFGGGTYNEQFF. The CDR3 DNA sequence: TGCAGTGCTAGAGATCAGTTCGGGGGGGGGACCTACAATGAGCAGTTCTTC.

In this sample, this clonotype turned up many times. The chain is built from TRBV28 and TRBJ1-4; unclear D gene. Germline assignment: CDR1 MDHEN and CDR2 SYDVKM. Trimming removed 5 bases at V and 4 bases at J, with 14 bases between. This CDR3 has 15 amino acids. The CDR3 spells CASSGSSRVNEKLFF. CDR3 nucleotide sequence: TGTGCCAGCAGTGGCTCCAGCAGAGTTAATGAAAAACTGTTTTTT.

This clonotype was found many times. The chain joins TRBV7-2 to TRBJ2-3, with 8 bases identical to TRBD2. The length of the CDR3 is 16 residues. Trimming at V came to 3 bases and at J to 4 bases, leaving 9 bases not matched to a gene. Per the germline V gene, CDR1 is SGHTA and CDR2 is FQGNSA. CDR3 coding DNA: TGTGCCAGCAGCTTCCAGAAGCGGGAGAAATCAGATACGCAGTATTTT. It translates to CASSFQKREKSDTQYF. Together with reference TRBV7-2 and TRBJ2-3, the CDR3 gives the full variable domain: GAGVSQSPSNKVTEKGKDVELRCDPISGHTALYWYRQSLGQGLEFLIYFQGNSAPDKSGLPSDRFSAERTGGSVSTLTIQRTQQEDSAVYLCASSFQKREKSDTQYFGPGTRLTVL.

In its sample, this clonotype was seen a few times. The rearrangement links TRBV24-1 to TRBJ2-2, with 7 bases fitting TRBD2. The ends lost 0 bases at V and 2 bases at J; junction bases unmatched: 2. The CDR3 contains 16 residues. In germline, CDR1 is KGHDR, CDR2 SFDVKD. The DNA for the CDR3 is TGTGCCACCAGTGATTTGGCTAGCGGAAACACCGGGGAGCTGTTTTTT. It specifies CATSDLASGNTGELFF.

The rearrangement uses TRBV2 and TRBJ2-1; 10 bases fit TRBD2. Trimming cost V 5 bases and J 9 bases; bases outside gene matches: 10. The germline V gene encodes CDR1 SNHLY and CDR2 FYNNEI. The CDR3 runs 15 residues. CDR3 bases: TGTGCCAGCAGTATTTGGGGGGGACTAGCGACTGAGCAGTTCTTC. Translating it yields CASSIWGGLATEQFF.

By proportion, this clonotype is medium-sized (0.01 to 0.1%). DNA for the CDR3: TGCAGTGCTAGCAGGGGTTCGTACGAGCAGTACTTC. Its translation: CSASRGSYEQYF. The rearrangement links TRBV20-1 to TRBJ2-7; the D gene is possibly TRBD1 (6 bases). Germline assignment: CDR1 DFQATT and CDR2 SNEGSKA (reference sequence). The CDR3 is 12 amino acids. V dropped 3 bases and J dropped 4 bases, with 10 bases sitting between them.

CDR3: CATGAGARDEQFF. The CDR3 DNA is TGTGCCACCGGTGCGGGAGCCCGCGATGAGCAGTTCTTC. This chain uses TRBV24-1 with TRBJ2-1; TRBD2 matches 7 bases. Trimming took 9 bases from V and 8 from J; bases not matched to a gene: 9. CDR1 and CDR2 from the germline V gene are KGHDR and SFDVKD. The CDR3 length is 13 residues.

This chain joins TRBV6-1 and TRBJ2-5; the match to TRBD2 covers 11 bases. J gave up 4 bases and V 5 bases, and 3 bases lay outside the gene matches. Germline V lookup: CDR1 MNHNS, CDR2 SASEGT. This CDR3 comprises 14 residues. The CDR3 spells CASSNSGRGETQYF. In DNA form, the CDR3 reads TGTGCCAGCAGTAATAGCGGGAGGGGAGAGACCCAGTACTTC.

This clonotype was observed a few times. V is TRBV28 and J is TRBJ1-5, with D possibly matching TRBD1 (5 bases). The CDR3 sequence is 18 residues long. Trimming took 6 bases from V and 0 from J, leaving 21 bases between them. Germline CDR1 is MDHEN and CDR2 is SYDVKM. Written as DNA, the CDR3 is TGTGCCAGCAGACGAGGGGTAATGGGTAAATATAGCAATCAGCCCCAGCATTTT. It specifies CASRRGVMGKYSNQPQHF.

The V call is TRBV24-1, the J call TRBJ2-1; possibly TRBD1 for D (6 bases). The V end was cut by 9 bases, the J end by 3 bases, with 8 bases between. The CDR3 runs 12 residues. Germline-derived CDR1 and CDR2 are KGHDR and SFDVKD. CDR3 loop: CATQDSYNEQFF. Written as DNA, the CDR3 is TGTGCCACCCAGGACAGCTACAATGAGCAGTTCTTC.

This clonotype has a handful of counts. The V and J genes are TRBV6-6 and TRBJ2-7; no definite D call. V was shortened by 2 bases and J by 7 bases, with 9 bases between the two germline ends. This CDR3 comprises 12 residues. Germline lookup yields CDR1 MNHNY and CDR2 SVGAGI (reference sequence). The CDR3 bases are TGTGCCAGCAGTTACAAGGACGGTGAGCAGTACTTC. This translates into CASSYKDGEQYF.

In this sample, this clonotype turned up a few times. The chain has TRBV19 and TRBJ2-1, with TRBD1 as a possible D gene (8 bases). The CDR3 is made up of 13 amino acids. From germline, CDR1 is LNHDA and CDR2 SQIVND (reference sequence). Trimming removed 9 bases from V and 7 bases from J, with 16 bases in between. In DNA, the CDR3 is TGTGCCAGCCATACAGGGGGAGGGAATGAGCAGTTCTTC. This gives the protein CASHTGGGNEQFF.

This clonotype has only a few counts. V gene TRBV5-6 combines with J gene TRBJ1-5; a weak D match, TRBD1 (6 bases). Trimming left V 3 bases short and J 0 bases short, with 10 bases between. CDR3 length: 15 amino acids. The germline gives CDR1 SGHDT, CDR2 YYEEEE. In nucleotides, the CDR3 is TGTGCCAGCAGCTGGGGGCCCGGTAGCAATCAGCCCCAGCATTTT. Its protein product is CASSWGPGSNQPQHF.

The table lists this clonotype with a few counts. The chain recombines TRBV6-2 or TRBV6-3 with TRBJ2-7; D may be TRBD2 (5 bases). Germline V gene lookup returns CDR1 MNHEY and CDR2 SVGEGT. The V and J ends lost 3 bases and 1 base respectively, with 13 bases between them. The CDR3 is 15 residues long. The DNA for the CDR3 is TGTGCCAGCAGTTATCCCGGGGTCTCTTCCTACGAGCAGTACTTC. Translated: CASSYPGVSSYEQYF.

The gene calls are TRBV20-1 and TRBJ2-7, with D perhaps TRBD1 (6 bases). This CDR3 spans 13 amino acids. Germline V gene data show CDR1 as DFQATT and CDR2 as SNEGSKA (reference sequence). CDR3 sequence (DNA): TGCAGCACCCGGGACACCCGCTCCTACGAGCAGTACTTC. Translation: CSTRDTRSYEQYF.

This clonotype was found a few times. The chain combines TRBV28 with TRBJ1-2; a possible D gene is TRBD1 (6 bases). The CDR3 is 13 residues long. Germline loops: CDR1 MDHEN, CDR2 SYDVKM. V lost 8 bases, J lost 7 bases, and 17 bases lay in between. The CDR3 loop reads CASFQWGGPGYTF. CDR3 DNA sequence: TGTGCCAGCTTTCAATGGGGGGGCCCTGGCTACACCTTC.

Ten or more counts support this clonotype. The gene calls are TRBV12-3 or TRBV12-4 and TRBJ1-2; TRBD1 matches 10 bases. V trimming: 3 bases; J trimming: 8 bases; junction bases outside the gene matches: 6. This CDR3 spans 14 amino acids. CDR3 region: CASSFIGTGDGYTF. In nucleotides, the CDR3 is TGTGCCAGCAGTTTTATTGGGACAGGGGACGGCTACACCTTC.

In the case of this clonotype: A much bigger clone sits one base away, suggesting this may be a read error. The chain couples TRBV3-1 to TRBJ2-7, with a weak D call TRBD2 (6 bases). The CDR3 runs to 12 residues. Germline-derived CDR1 and CDR2 are LGHDT and YNNKEL (reference sequence). The CDR3, as DNA: TGTGCCAGCAGCGACGCGGGGCGCGAGCGGTACTTC. This encodes CASSDAGRERYF.

The rearrangement joins TRBV10-3 to TRBJ1-3, with D unresolved. Germline V lookup: CDR1 ENHRY, CDR2 SYGVKD. Trimming cost V 0 bases and J 4 bases, with 10 bases left between them. This CDR3 contains 15 residues. The CDR3 spells CAISESIYSGNTIYF. The DNA for the CDR3 is TGTGCCATCAGTGAGTCCATCTACAGCGGAAACACCATATATTTT.

The chain links TRBV28 to TRBJ2-7, with 11 bases matching TRBD2. The germline CDR1 and CDR2 sequences are MDHEN and SYDVKM. The length of the CDR3 is 13 residues. With 4 bases clipped from V and 8 bases from J, the junction kept 4 bases outside the gene matches. CDR3 sequence (DNA): TGTGCCAGCAGTTCGCGGACTAGCGGGCAGCAGTACTTC. Protein: CASSSRTSGQQYF.